This T cell receptor beta chain is from a study of T cell responses to AZD1222 COVID-19 vaccine. Across the whole study: Pooling was applied to second doses at about 4 or about 12 weeks. The study's findings and limits: Most donors were white British and more were female, and clonal diversity was possibly underestimated.

Data came from immunoSEQ multiplex PCR; TCRdb stores just in-frame clones and leaves some out. The sample includes roughly 180,000 clones, around 92% seen only once; the top ten take about 9%. Notes on this clone: Its matching antigen is unknown.

The CDR3 extends over 14 amino acids. Germline loops: CDR1 SGHAT, CDR2 FQNNGV. The V end lost 5 bases, the J end lost 7 bases, and 18 bases lay between the germline ends. The origin of this receptor is an adult in good health. The sample here was peripheral blood, taken on day 0 of AZD1222 vaccination. The chain uses TRBV11-2 and TRBJ2-7, with D tentatively TRBD2 (6 bases). In DNA form, the CDR3 reads TGTGCCAGCAGCCCACAAGGGTCCGGGGGAGAGCAGTACTTC. Protein sequence: CASSPQGSGGEQYF.